This T cell receptor (beta chain) stems from a study of blood T cell repertoires in COVID-19. Across the study: Sample material is recorded as cDNA or gDNA derived from T cells, B-cell-depleted T cells, or PBMCs.

The data were produced by immunoSEQ multiplex PCR, yet TCRdb's version contains in-frame clones alone and is incomplete. The repertoire has 190,000 or so clones, approximately 87% of them found once; the top ten carry 6.2%. Germline values: CDR1 SNHLY, CDR2 FYNNEI. The CDR3 has 15 amino acids. V shed 3 bases and J 1 base; nucleotides not matched to a gene: 4. This rearrangement joins TRBV2 to TRBJ1-1, with 8 bases identical to TRBD1. This receptor was identified in a man aged 60 to 69 who had recovered from COVID-19. The sequenced material came from peripheral blood. The CDR3 sequence is CASSEQGAWNTEAFF. The CDR3 DNA sequence: TGTGCCAGCAGTGAGCAGGGGGCTTGGAACACTGAAGCTTTCTTT.